These 10 T cell receptor beta chains share one sample of origin, sequenced in a study of blood T cells in healthy people across ages. A second roughly 6 to 12 cycle PCR used barcoded and J-beta primers. One entry per CDR3 protein, called by TCRdb with MiXCR from the 5' RACE reads. The data show more than 1,400,000 distinct CDR3 sequences, around two fifths seen once. The sample taken for sequencing was blood. These receptors were collected from a young woman in good health.

This chain uses TRBV27 with TRBJ2-7, with 8 bases matching TRBD1. The CDR3 has 14 residues. Germline V lookup: CDR1 MNHEY, CDR2 SMNVEV (reference sequence). V was clipped by 7 bases and J by 0 bases; unmatched bases: 5. The CDR3 loop is CASNPDRDSYEQYF. DNA of the CDR3: TGTGCCAGCAACCCGGACAGGGACTCCTACGAGCAGTACTTC.

This chain uses TRBV5-4 with TRBJ1-2; D is possibly TRBD1 (6 bases). V was trimmed by 3 bases and J by 4 bases, leaving 25 bases between them. The CDR3 is made up of 18 amino acids. Germline values: CDR1 SGHNT, CDR2 YYREEE (reference sequence). CDR3 in amino acids: CASSSTRGALPKSYGYTF. The CDR3 DNA reads as TGTGCCAGCAGCTCTACTCGGGGGGCCTTACCCAAGTCCTATGGCTACACCTTC. The variable domain in full, with the rest retrieved from reference TRBV5-4 and TRBJ1-2, is ETGVTQSPTHLIKTRGQQVTLRCSSQSGHNTVSWYQQALGQGPQFIFQYYREEENGRGNFPPRFSGLQFPNYSSELNVNALELDDSALYLCASSSTRGALPKSYGYTFGSGTRLTVV.

This clonotype has just a few counts. The gene calls are TRBV4-1 and TRBJ2-7, with D perhaps given as TRBD1 or TRBD2 (5 bases each). The V end was cut by 6 bases, the J end by 2 bases, with 14 bases between. CDR1 is MGHRA and CDR2 is YSYEKL in the germline V gene. This CDR3 spans 14 amino acids. The CDR3 region is CASRGTNAAYEQYF. In DNA form, the CDR3 reads TGCGCCAGCAGAGGGACCAACGCAGCCTACGAGCAGTACTTC.

The chain has TRBV2 and TRBJ2-5; D is ambiguous. V lost 8 bases and J lost 1, with 11 bases in between. CDR3 length: 13 amino acids. Per the germline V gene, CDR1 is SNHLY and CDR2 is FYNNEI. The CDR3 loop reads CASRLRGQETQYF. In DNA, the CDR3 is TGTGCCAGCCGCCTTAGAGGCCAAGAGACCCAGTACTTC.

Ten or more counts support this clonotype. This chain joins TRBV29-1 and TRBJ2-1; TRBD2 agrees at 7 bases. There are 12 residues in the CDR3. Germline assignment: CDR1 SQVTM and CDR2 ANQGSEA. The V segment lost 2 bases and the J segment 7 bases; nucleotides outside the gene matches: 2. CDR3 bases: TGCAGCGTTGAACAGGGAGGGAATGAGCAGTTCTTC. Amino acids: CSVEQGGNEQFF.

The chain combines TRBV12-3 or TRBV12-4 with TRBJ2-1, with 8 nucleotides matching TRBD2. The closer fit of TRBJ2-7 to the DNA end suggests the J call may be wrong. The CDR3 covers 15 residues. In DNA form, the CDR3 reads TGTGCCAGCAGTTTGCCGGGACTAGGTTTGGGTGAGCAGTACTTC. Its protein is CASSLPGLGLGEQYF.

J is TRBJ1-5 and V is TRBV10-2; tentative D call: TRBD1 (5 bases). Germline V gives CDR1 WSHSY, CDR2 SAAADI. The CDR3 has 16 residues. Trimming stripped 0 bases from V and 6 bases from J, with 15 bases between. The DNA of the CDR3 is TGCGCCAGCAGTGAGTCTTTGGGCAGGGAGGTTCAGCCCCAGCATTTT. Translated: CASSESLGREVQPQHF.

V gene TRBV20-1 combines with J gene TRBJ1-2; D gene uncertain. Germline V lookup: CDR1 DFQATT, CDR2 SNEGSKA (reference sequence). The V gene lost 0 bases and the J gene lost 0 bases, with 8 bases spanning the gap. This CDR3 is built from 14 residues. The CDR3: CSAREGAANYGYTF. The CDR3 region has the DNA TGCAGTGCTAGAGAAGGAGCCGCTAACTATGGCTACACCTTC.

There are a few counts of this clonotype. The V gene is TRBV10-3, the J gene TRBJ2-4; D call uncertain. The end of the DNA is better explained by TRBJ2-5, so the J call may be wrong. This CDR3 region has 12 residues. CDR1 and CDR2 from the germline V gene are ENHRY and SYGVKD. Here the CDR3 reads CAIRGFGETQYF. CDR3 bases: TGTGCCATCAGAGGGTTTGGGGAGACCCAGTACTTC.

CDR3 DNA: TGTGCCAGCACCCAAAGGGGGGGACAGGGTGACGAGGGCTACACCTTC. Its translation: CASTQRGGQGDEGYTF. The rearrangement uses TRBV2 and TRBJ1-2; 9 nucleotides align to TRBD1. V lost 7 bases and J lost 8; bases outside the gene matches: 17. The CDR3 length is 16 residues. Per the germline V gene, CDR1 is SNHLY and CDR2 is FYNNEI.